Reported below is one T cell receptor (beta chain). In the original analysis: Reference gene primer amplification gave nucleated cell count estimates. Repertoires were generated with immunoSEQ multiplex PCR, while TCRdb's copy carries only in-frame clones and drops some. Clonal size and the V and J genes are those of that table, whereas D and trimming came from the DNA. The table has around 100,000 clones, roughly nine tenths seen once. These data originate in a study of blood T cell repertoires in COVID-19. About the research overall: Some COVID-19 samples were acute and others convalescent; all came from the United States, Italy and Spain. T cells, B-cell-depleted T cells, or PBMCs provided the cDNA or gDNA that served as material.

The CDR3 runs to 17 residues. CDR1 and CDR2 from the germline V gene are MDHEN and SYDVKM. Trimming removed 3 bases from V and 0 bases from J, with 15 bases in between. The chain links TRBV28 to TRBJ1-5; D unclear. The TCR was taken from a woman older than 75 with acute or convalescent COVID-19. Sequencing used peripheral blood. The CDR3 DNA follows: TGTGCCAGCAGTTTGATGGTCGGGGAATATAGCAATCAGCCCCAGCATTTT. Amino acids: CASSLMVGEYSNQPQHF.